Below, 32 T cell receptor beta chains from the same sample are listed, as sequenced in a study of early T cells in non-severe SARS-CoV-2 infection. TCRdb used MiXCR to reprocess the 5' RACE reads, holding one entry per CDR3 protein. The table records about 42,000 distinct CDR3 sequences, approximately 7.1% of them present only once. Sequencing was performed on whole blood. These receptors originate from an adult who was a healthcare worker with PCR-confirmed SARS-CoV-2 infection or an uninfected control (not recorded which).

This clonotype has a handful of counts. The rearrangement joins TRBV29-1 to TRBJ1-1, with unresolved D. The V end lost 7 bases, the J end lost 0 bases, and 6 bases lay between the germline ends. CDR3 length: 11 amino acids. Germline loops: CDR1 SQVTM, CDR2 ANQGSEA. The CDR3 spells CSGKLNTEAFF. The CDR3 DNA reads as TGCAGCGGGAAACTGAACACTGAAGCTTTCTTT.

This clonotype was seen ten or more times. CDR3 nucleotide sequence: TGTGCCAGCAGCCCCCCTCTACAAACAGGCACTGAAGCTTTCTTT. Translating it yields CASSPPLQTGTEAFF. The chain couples TRBV5-4 to TRBJ1-1; possible D gene TRBD1, 5 bases. Germline-derived CDR1 and CDR2 are SGHNT and YYREEE (reference sequence). There are 15 residues in the CDR3. The ends were cut back, 4 bases at V and 4 bases at J, with 17 bases in the middle.

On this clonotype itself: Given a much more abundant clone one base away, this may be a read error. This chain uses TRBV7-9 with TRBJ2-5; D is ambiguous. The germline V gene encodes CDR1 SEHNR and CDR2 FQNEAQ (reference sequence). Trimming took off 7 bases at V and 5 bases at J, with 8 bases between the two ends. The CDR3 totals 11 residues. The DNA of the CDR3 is TGTGCCAGCACAGGAAGGGAGACCCAGTACTTC. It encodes CASTGRETQYF.

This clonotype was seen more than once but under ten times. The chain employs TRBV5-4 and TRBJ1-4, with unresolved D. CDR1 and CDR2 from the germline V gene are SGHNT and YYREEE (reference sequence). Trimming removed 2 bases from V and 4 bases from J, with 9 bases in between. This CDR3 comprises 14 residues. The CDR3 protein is CASSFGGINEKLFF. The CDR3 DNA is TGTGCCAGCAGCTTTGGAGGGATTAATGAAAAACTGTTTTTT.

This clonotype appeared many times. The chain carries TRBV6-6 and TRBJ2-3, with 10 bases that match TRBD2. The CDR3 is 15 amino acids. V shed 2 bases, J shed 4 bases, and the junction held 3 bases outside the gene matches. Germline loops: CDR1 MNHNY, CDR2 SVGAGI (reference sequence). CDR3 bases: TGTGCCAGCAGTTACGAGGGACTAGCGTCAGATACGCAGTATTTT. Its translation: CASSYEGLASDTQYF.

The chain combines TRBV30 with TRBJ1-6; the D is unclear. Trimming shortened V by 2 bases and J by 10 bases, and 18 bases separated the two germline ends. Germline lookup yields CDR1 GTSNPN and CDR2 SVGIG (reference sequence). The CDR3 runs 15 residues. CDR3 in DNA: TGTGCCTGGAGTTCGTCACGGGTTTTCGACTCACCCCTCCACTTT. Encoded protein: CAWSSSRVFDSPLHF. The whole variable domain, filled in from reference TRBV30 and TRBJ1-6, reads SQTIHQWPATLVQPVGSPLSLECTVEGTSNPNLYWYRQAAGRGLQLLFYSVGIGQISSEVPQNLSASRPQDRQFILSSKKLLLSDSGFYLCAWSSSRVFDSPLHFGNGTRLTVT.

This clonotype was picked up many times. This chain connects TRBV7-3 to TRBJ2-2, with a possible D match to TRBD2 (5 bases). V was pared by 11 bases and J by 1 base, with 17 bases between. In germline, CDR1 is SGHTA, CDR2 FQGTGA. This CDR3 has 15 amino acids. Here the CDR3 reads CAATTLGGNTGELFF. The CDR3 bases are TGTGCCGCAACAACGCTCGGAGGGAACACCGGGGAGCTGTTTTTT.

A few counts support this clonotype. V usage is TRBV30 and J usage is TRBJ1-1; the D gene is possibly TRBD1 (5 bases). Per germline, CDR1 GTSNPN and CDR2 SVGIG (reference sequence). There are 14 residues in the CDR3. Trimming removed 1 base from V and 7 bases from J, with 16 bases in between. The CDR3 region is CAWSAGTEAFEAFF. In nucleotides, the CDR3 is TGTGCCTGGAGTGCCGGGACGGAGGCTTTTGAAGCTTTCTTT.

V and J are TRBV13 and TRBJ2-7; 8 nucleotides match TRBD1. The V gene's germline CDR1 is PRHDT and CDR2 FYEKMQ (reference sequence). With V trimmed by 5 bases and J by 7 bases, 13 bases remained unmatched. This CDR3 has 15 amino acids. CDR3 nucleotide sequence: TGTGCCAGCAGCCCGGACGGGACAGGCGCCATAGAGCAGTACTTC. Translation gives CASSPDGTGAIEQYF.

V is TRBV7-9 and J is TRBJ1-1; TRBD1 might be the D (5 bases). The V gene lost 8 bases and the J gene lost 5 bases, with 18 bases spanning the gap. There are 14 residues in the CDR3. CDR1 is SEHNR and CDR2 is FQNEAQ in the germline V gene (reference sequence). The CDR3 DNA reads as TGTGCCAGCGGCGGGACCCTAAGGAGGACTGAAGCTTTCTTT. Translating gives CASGGTLRRTEAFF.

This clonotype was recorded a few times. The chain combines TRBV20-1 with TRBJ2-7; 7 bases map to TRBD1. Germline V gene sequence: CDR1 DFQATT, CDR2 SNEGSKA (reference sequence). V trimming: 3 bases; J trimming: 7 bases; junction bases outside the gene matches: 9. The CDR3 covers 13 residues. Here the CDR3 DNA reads TGCAGTGCTAGCCTACCGACAGGGCAAGAGCAGTACTTC. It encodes CSASLPTGQEQYF.

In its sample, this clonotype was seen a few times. CDR3 sequence: CASSLGAPGPKGGELFF. In DNA, the CDR3 is TGTGCCAGCAGCTTAGGGGCCCCGGGGCCGAAAGGCGGGGAGCTGTTTTTT. V is TRBV7-6 and J is TRBJ2-2, with D perhaps TRBD1 or TRBD2 (5 bases each). Trimming took 1 base from V and 7 from J, leaving 19 bases between them. Germline assignment: CDR1 SGHVS and CDR2 FNYEAQ. This CDR3 contains 17 residues.

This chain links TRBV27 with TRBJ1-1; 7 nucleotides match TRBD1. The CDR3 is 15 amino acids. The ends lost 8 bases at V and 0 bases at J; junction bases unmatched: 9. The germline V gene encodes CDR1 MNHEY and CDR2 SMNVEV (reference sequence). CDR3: CASARTGNMNTEAFF. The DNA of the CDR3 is TGTGCCAGCGCACGGACAGGCAACATGAACACTGAAGCTTTCTTT.

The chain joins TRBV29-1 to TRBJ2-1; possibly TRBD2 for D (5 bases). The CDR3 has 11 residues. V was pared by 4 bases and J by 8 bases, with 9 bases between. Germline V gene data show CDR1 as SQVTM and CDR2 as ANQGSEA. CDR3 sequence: CSVGLRYEQFF. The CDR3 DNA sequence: TGCAGCGTTGGACTAAGATATGAGCAGTTCTTC.

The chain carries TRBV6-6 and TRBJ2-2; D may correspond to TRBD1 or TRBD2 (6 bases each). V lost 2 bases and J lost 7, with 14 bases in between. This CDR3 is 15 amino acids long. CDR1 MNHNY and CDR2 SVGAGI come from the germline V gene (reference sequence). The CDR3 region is CASSYAPRGLGELFF. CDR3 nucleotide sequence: TGTGCCAGCAGTTACGCGCCCCGGGGGCTCGGGGAGCTGTTTTTT.

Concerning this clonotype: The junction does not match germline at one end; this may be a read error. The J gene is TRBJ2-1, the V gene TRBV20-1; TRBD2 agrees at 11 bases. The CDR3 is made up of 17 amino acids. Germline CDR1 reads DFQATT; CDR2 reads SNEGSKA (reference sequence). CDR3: CSARDPLAGASSNGQFF. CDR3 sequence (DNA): TGCAGTGCTAGAGATCCACTAGCGGGGGCCTCTAGTAATGGGCAGTTCTTC.

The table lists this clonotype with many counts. CDR3 residues: CASSLGSINSGNTIYF. In DNA form, the CDR3 reads TGTGCCAGCAGCTTAGGTTCGATTAACTCTGGAAACACCATATATTTT. The gene calls are TRBV7-8 and TRBJ1-3; D gene uncertain. V was trimmed by 1 base and J by 0 bases, leaving 10 bases between them. Per germline, CDR1 SGHVS and CDR2 FQNEAQ. This CDR3 has 16 amino acids.

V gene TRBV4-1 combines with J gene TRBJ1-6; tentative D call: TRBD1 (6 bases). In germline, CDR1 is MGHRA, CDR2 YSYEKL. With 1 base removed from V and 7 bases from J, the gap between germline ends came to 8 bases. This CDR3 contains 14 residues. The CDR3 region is CASSQVTGNSPLHF. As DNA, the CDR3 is TGCGCCAGCAGCCAAGTAACAGGGAATTCACCCCTCCACTTT.

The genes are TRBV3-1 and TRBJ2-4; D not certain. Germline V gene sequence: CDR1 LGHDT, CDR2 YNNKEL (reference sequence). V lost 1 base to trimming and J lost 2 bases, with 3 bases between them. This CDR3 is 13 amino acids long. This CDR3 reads CASSQVPKNIQYF. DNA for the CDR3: TGTGCCAGCAGCCAAGTACCCAAAAACATTCAGTACTTC.

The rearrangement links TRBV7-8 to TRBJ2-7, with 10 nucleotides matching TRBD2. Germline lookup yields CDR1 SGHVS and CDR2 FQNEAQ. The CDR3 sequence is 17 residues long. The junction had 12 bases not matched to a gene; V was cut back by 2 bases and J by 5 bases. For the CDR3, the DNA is TGTGCCAGCAGCTTAATGGTAGCGGGGGGCGAACGGAACGAGCAGTACTTC. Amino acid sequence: CASSLMVAGGERNEQYF.

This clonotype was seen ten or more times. CDR3 in amino acids: CSVATGVGNQPQHF. The CDR3 DNA reads TGCAGCGTTGCTACAGGGGTAGGCAATCAGCCCCAGCATTTT. This chain joins TRBV29-1 and TRBJ1-5; 7 bases agree with TRBD1. This CDR3 has 14 residues. V lost 4 bases, J lost 2 bases, and 5 bases stayed unmatched. Germline CDR1 is SQVTM and CDR2 is ANQGSEA.

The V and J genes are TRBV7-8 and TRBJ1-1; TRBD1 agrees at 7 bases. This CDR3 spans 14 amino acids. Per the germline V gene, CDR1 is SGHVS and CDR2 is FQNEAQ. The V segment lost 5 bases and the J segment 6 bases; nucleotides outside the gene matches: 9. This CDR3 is CASSATGESPEAFF. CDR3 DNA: TGTGCCAGCAGCGCAACAGGGGAGAGTCCTGAAGCTTTCTTT.

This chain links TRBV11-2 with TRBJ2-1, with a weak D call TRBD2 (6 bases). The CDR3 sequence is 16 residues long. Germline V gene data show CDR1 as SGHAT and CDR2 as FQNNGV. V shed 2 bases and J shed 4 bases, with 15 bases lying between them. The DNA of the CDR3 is TGTGCCAGCAGCTTACAAAAGGGAGGAGGGTACAATGAGCAGTTCTTC. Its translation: CASSLQKGGGYNEQFF.

The chain's CDR3 is CASSEPGQYNSPLHF. The CDR3 DNA follows: TGTGCCAGCAGTGAACCGGGACAGTATAATTCACCCCTCCACTTT. V gene TRBV6-5 combines with J gene TRBJ1-6, with 7 positions matching TRBD1. The CDR3 sequence is 15 residues long. The germline V gene encodes CDR1 MNHEY and CDR2 SVGAGI. V shed 5 bases, J shed 4 bases, and the junction held 5 bases outside the gene matches.

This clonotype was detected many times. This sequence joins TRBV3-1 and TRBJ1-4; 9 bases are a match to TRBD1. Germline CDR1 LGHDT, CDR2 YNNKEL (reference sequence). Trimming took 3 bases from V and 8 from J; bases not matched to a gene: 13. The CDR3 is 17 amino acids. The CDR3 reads CASSHERGTGSSEKLFF. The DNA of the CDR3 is TGTGCCAGCAGCCATGAGCGGGGGACAGGGTCGAGCGAAAAACTGTTTTTT.

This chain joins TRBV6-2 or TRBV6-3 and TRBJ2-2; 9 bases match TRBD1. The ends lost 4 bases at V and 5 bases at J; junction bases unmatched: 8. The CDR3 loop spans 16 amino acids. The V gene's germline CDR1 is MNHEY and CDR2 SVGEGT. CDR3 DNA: TGTGCCAGCAGTTCTCGGGACAGGGCGGGTACCGGGGAGCTGTTTTTT. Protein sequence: CASSSRDRAGTGELFF.

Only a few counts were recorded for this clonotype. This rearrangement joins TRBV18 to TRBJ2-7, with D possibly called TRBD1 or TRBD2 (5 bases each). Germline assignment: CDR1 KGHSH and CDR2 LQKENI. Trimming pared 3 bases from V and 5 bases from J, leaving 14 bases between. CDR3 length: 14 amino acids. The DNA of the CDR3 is TGTGCCAGCTCACCCGGGGCGGCGGAGGACGAGCAGTACTTC. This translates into CASSPGAAEDEQYF.

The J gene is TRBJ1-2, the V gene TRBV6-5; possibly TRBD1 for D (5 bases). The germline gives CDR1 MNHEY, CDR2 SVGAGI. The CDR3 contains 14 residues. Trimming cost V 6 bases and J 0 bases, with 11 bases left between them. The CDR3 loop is CASRRQSSNYGYTF. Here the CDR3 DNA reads TGTGCCAGCAGGCGACAGTCTTCTAACTATGGCTACACCTTC.

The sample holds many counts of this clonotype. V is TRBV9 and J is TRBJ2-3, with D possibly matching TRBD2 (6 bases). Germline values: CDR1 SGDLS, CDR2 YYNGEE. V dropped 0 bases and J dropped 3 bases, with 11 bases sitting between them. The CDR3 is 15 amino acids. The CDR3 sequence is CASSVAGVWTDTQYF. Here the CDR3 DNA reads TGTGCCAGCAGCGTAGCGGGGGTATGGACAGATACGCAGTATTTT.

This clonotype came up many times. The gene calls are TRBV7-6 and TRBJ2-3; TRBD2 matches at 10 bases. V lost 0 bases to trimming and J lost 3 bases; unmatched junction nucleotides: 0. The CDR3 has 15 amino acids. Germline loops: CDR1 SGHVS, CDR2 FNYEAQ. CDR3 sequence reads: CASSLASGGTDTQYF. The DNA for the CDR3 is TGTGCCAGCAGCTTAGCTAGCGGGGGGACAGATACGCAGTATTTT. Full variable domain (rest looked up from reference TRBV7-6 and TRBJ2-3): GAGVSQSPRYKVTKRGQDVALRCDPISGHVSLYWYRQALGQGPEFLTYFNYEAQQDKSGLPNDRFSAERPEGSISTLTIQRTEQRDSAMYRCASSLASGGTDTQYFGPGTRLTVL.

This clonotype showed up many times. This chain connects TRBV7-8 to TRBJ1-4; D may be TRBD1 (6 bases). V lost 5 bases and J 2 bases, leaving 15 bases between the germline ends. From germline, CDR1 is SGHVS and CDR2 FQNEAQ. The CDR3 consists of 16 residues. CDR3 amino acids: CASSLRGLPTNEKLFF. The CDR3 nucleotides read TGTGCCAGCAGCCTCCGGGGGCTTCCTACTAATGAAAAACTGTTTTTT.

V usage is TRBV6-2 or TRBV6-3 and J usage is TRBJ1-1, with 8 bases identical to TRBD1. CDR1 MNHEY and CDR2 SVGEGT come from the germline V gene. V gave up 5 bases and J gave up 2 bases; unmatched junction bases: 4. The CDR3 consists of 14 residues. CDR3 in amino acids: CASSAGGDNTEAFF. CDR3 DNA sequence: TGTGCCAGCAGTGCAGGGGGCGACAACACTGAAGCTTTCTTT.